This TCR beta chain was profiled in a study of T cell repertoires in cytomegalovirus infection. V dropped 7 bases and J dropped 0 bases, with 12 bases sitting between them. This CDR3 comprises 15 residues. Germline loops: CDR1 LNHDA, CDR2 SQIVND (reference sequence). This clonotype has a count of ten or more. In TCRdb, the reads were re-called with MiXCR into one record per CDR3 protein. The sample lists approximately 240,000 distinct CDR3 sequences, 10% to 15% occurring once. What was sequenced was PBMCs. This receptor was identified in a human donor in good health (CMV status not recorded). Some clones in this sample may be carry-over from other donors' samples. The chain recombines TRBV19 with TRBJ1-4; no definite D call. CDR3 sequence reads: CASNLGGATNEKLFF. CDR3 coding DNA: TGTGCCAGTAATCTTGGAGGTGCAACTAATGAAAAACTGTTTTTT.